Listed here are 23 T cell receptor beta chains from one sample, sequenced in a study of tumor-infiltrating lymphocytes in primary liver carcinoma. TCR beta cDNA was made from around 460 ng total RNA with a constant-region primer. TCR beta libraries came from three nested multiplex PCR rounds using slightly modified ARM-PCR. Rounds one and two of PCR, each of 10 to 11 cycles, were primed with TRBV1-TRBV30 forward primers and a C-beta reverse primer. TCRdb called the multiplex PCR reads again in MiXCR, with one record for every CDR3 protein. The sample records about 100,000 distinct CDR3 sequences, 65% to 75% being singletons. Co-extracted RNA and DNA came from roughly 20-30 mg of unsorted bulk tissue. The specimen sequenced was liver tumor tissue from sampling region 2. Described subset: tumor region T2, inferior pole. These receptors were collected from an older woman with primary liver carcinoma and hepatitis B virus infection.

This rearrangement joins TRBV6-1 to TRBJ1-5; TRBD1 might be the D (5 bases). This CDR3 has 16 residues. Trimming took 6 bases from V and 5 from J, leaving 20 bases between them. CDR1 and CDR2 (germline): MNHNS, SASEGT. The CDR3 region is CASRHRTQRADQPQHF. In nucleotides, the CDR3 is TGTGCCAGCAGACACAGGACACAAAGGGCTGATCAGCCCCAGCATTTT.

As for this clonotype: This CDR3 fails to terminate in the conserved phenylalanine or tryptophan, so it likely reflects a read error. This chain uses TRBV11-2 with TRBJ2-1, with D tentatively TRBD2 (5 bases). The CDR3 is 14 amino acids. CDR1 is SGHAT and CDR2 is FQNNGV in the germline V gene. Trimming removed 9 bases at V and 13 bases at J, with 25 bases between. CDR3 sequence (DNA): TGTGCCAGTAGTCCGGACTCGAGGTATAGGGATCAGTTCCTC. Protein: CASSPDSRYRDQFL.

This clonotype showed up just a few times. The junction departs from germline at one end; a sequencing error may be responsible. Here the CDR3 DNA reads TGTGTCAGCAACCAGTCCCAGAGGGAGGCTACCTACGAGCAGTACTTC. It specifies CVSNQSQREATYEQYF. This chain uses TRBV4-2 with TRBJ2-7; a possible D gene is TRBD2 (6 bases). Germline CDR1 LGHNA, CDR2 YNFKEQ. CDR3 length: 16 residues.

A note on this clonotype: Its ends do not fully match the called genes, so a read error is possible. The chain's CDR3 is CVSSPGGYEQYF. DNA of the CDR3: TGTGTCAGCAGTCCTGGAGGCTACGAGCAGTACTTC. This chain uses TRBV12-3 or TRBV12-4 with TRBJ2-7; tentative D call: TRBD2 (5 bases). This CDR3 contains 12 residues.

The chain couples TRBV6-6 to TRBJ2-3; TRBD1 might be the D (5 bases). In germline, CDR1 is MNHNY, CDR2 SVGAGI (reference sequence). This CDR3 contains 15 residues. Trimming took off 9 bases at V and 1 base at J, with 17 bases between the two ends. The chain's CDR3 is CASKVQDTRTDTQYF. CDR3 sequence (DNA): TGTGCCAGTAAAGTACAGGATACCCGCACAGATACGCAGTATTTT.

The chain joins TRBV6-6 to TRBJ2-1; 9 nucleotides line up with TRBD1. This CDR3 region has 14 residues. Germline values: CDR1 MNHNY, CDR2 SVGAGI (reference sequence). The CDR3 loop is CTNSYGTGYNEQFF. The DNA of the CDR3 is TGTACCAACAGTTACGGGACAGGGTACAATGAGCAGTTCTTC.

To note about this clonotype: A much bigger clone sits one base away, suggesting this may be a read error. V gene TRBV10-3 combines with J gene TRBJ2-1; tentatively, D is TRBD1 (5 bases). V was shortened by 4 bases and J by 6 bases, with 10 bases between the two germline ends. Germline loops: CDR1 ENHRY, CDR2 SYGVKD. The CDR3 spans 13 residues. In DNA form, the CDR3 reads TGTGCCATCAGTGGGAGACAGAGCAATGAGCAGTTCTTC. This sequence encodes CAISGRQSNEQFF.

With regard to this clonotype: One end of the junction does not line up with germline, which may come from a read error. The chain combines TRBV5-4 with TRBJ1-2, with TRBD1 identical over 9 bases. Per germline, CDR1 SGHNT and CDR2 YYREEE (reference sequence). The CDR3 runs to 15 residues. The CDR3 sequence: CASSSRTGDNHGYTF. The CDR3 DNA follows: TGTGCCAGCAGCTCACGGACAGGGGATAACCATGGCTACACCTTT.

With respect to this clonotype: A much larger clone lies one base from this, so it may be a read error. This chain joins TRBV7-9 and TRBJ2-5; 9 bases fit TRBD2. This CDR3 has 17 residues. V was pared by 7 bases and J by 2 bases, with 14 bases of the junction left unmatched. CDR1 SEHNR and CDR2 FQNEAQ come from the germline V gene (reference sequence). CDR3 amino acids: CASNLGLAGSPQETQYF. The CDR3 DNA reads as TGTGCCAGCAACTTGGGGCTAGCGGGAAGTCCTCAAGAGACCCAGTACTTC.

This clonotype has a handful of counts. A much larger clone differs by one base, so this may be a read error. This chain connects TRBV30 to TRBJ1-2; 7 nucleotides agree with TRBD1. Germline CDR1 is GTSNPN and CDR2 is SVGIG (reference sequence). V shed 4 bases, J shed 7 bases, and the junction held 6 bases outside the gene matches. The CDR3 totals 12 residues. The CDR3 DNA is TGTGCCTGGACAAAGTACAGGGGTGGCTACACCTTC. Protein sequence: CAWTKYRGGYTF.

This clonotype has a handful of counts. One junction end disagrees with the germline gene, perhaps due to a read error. The rearrangement links TRBV10-1 to TRBJ2-3; TRBD2 matches 7 bases. Per germline, CDR1 WNHNN and CDR2 SYGVQD (reference sequence). CDR3 length equals 14 residues. The CDR3 sequence: CAPAGERDTDTQYF. The CDR3 nucleotides are TGTGCCCCCGCGGGAGAAAGGGACACAGATACGCAGTATTTT.

The rearrangement links TRBV5-1 to TRBJ2-1; a weak D match, TRBD2 (5 bases). The CDR3 covers 16 residues. CDR1 and CDR2 (germline): SGHRS, YFSETQ. CDR3 region: CVSSLSADYTYNEQFF. Here the CDR3 DNA reads TGCGTCAGTAGCTTGTCGGCTGACTATACCTACAATGAGCAGTTCTTC.

A remark on this clonotype: At one of its ends the junction is not consistent with the germline gene, which may arise from a read error. This sequence joins TRBV29-1 and TRBJ2-7; TRBD2 might be the D (6 bases). The CDR3 has 13 amino acids. Germline V lookup: CDR1 SQVTM, CDR2 ANQGSEA. The CDR3 DNA reads TGCAGCGTTGCTAGTGCGGGGTCCTACGAGCAGTACTTT. Its protein product is CSVASAGSYEQYF.

A note on this clonotype: The CDR3 carries no conserved terminal phenylalanine or tryptophan, so it likely arises from a read error. J is TRBJ2-3 and V is TRBV11-2, with D unresolved. The CDR3 contains 13 residues. The germline V gene has CDR1 SGHAT and CDR2 FQNNGV. The CDR3 sequence: CASSLYRGDAQYL. In DNA, the CDR3 is TGTGCCAGCAGCTTATATCGAGGAGATGCGCAGTATTTA.

Many counts were recorded for this clonotype. This rearrangement joins TRBV4-1 to TRBJ2-7; 7 bases align to TRBD1. From germline, CDR1 is MGHRA and CDR2 YSYEKL. V trimming: 1 base; J trimming: 2 bases; junction bases outside the gene matches: 5. The CDR3 length is 15 residues. CDR3 in DNA: TGCGCCAGCAGCCAAGGGACGGGACAGACCTACGAGCAGTACTTC. Amino acids: CASSQGTGQTYEQYF.

CDR3 DNA: TGCAGTGCTACCCACGGGGTGAAAGAGACCCAGTACTTC. It translates to CSATHGVKETQYF. The J gene is TRBJ2-5, the V gene TRBV20-1, with D perhaps matching TRBD2 (5 bases). CDR1 and CDR2 from the germline V gene are DFQATT and SNEGSKA (reference sequence). With 4 bases removed from V and 3 bases from J, the gap between germline ends came to 12 bases. The CDR3 extends over 13 amino acids.

Points on this clonotype: Sequence at one end of the junction differs from germline and may be a read error. The chain has TRBV11-2 and TRBJ1-2; D is possibly TRBD1 (6 bases). The V gene's germline CDR1 is SGHAT and CDR2 FQNNGV. The CDR3 is 15 residues long. The CDR3 sequence is CVSSLDPGANCGYIF. The DNA of the CDR3 is TGTGTCAGCAGCTTAGACCCAGGGGCCAACTGTGGCTACATCTTC.

This chain links TRBV11-1 with TRBJ2-3, with D perhaps TRBD1 (5 bases). This CDR3 is 14 amino acids long. V gave up 11 bases and J gave up 0 bases, with 15 bases separating them. CDR1 SGHAT and CDR2 FQDESV come from the germline V gene (reference sequence). The CDR3 region has the DNA TGTGCCGACAGCTTAGGGCATAGCACAGATACGCAGTATTTT. The encoded protein is CADSLGHSTDTQYF.

In regard to this clonotype: This may be a read error, as it is one base from a much larger clone. This chain links TRBV12-3 or TRBV12-4 with TRBJ2-5, with a weak D call TRBD2 (6 bases). CDR3 length: 13 amino acids. The CDR3 is CTNGKLAQETQYF. As DNA, the CDR3 is TGTACCAACGGGAAGCTAGCGCAAGAGACCCAGTACTTC.

On this clonotype itself: The junction departs from germline at one end; a sequencing error may be responsible. The chain uses TRBV6-5 and TRBJ2-3; D gene unclear. Germline-derived CDR1 and CDR2 are MNHEY and SVGAGI. This CDR3 contains 13 residues. CDR3: CARPGPPPDKQYF. The CDR3 region has the DNA TGCGCCCGTCCCGGCCCCCCGCCTGATAAGCAGTATTTT.

V usage is TRBV2 and J usage is TRBJ2-3; D gene uncertain. Trimming removed 4 bases at V and 3 bases at J, with 8 bases between. The CDR3 has 13 residues. Germline values: CDR1 SNHLY, CDR2 FYNNEI. DNA of the CDR3: TGTGCCAGCAGTGCCCCGTTTACAGATACGCAGTATTTT. This translates into CASSAPFTDTQYF.

Note on this clonotype: A read error may be the cause here, since a much bigger clone is one base away. The chain joins TRBV6-6 to TRBJ2-7; no reliable D call. The ends were cut back, 7 bases at V and 4 bases at J, with 20 bases in the middle. The CDR3 contains 15 residues. Germline V gene data show CDR1 as MNHNY and CDR2 as SVGAGI (reference sequence). The CDR3, as DNA: TGTGCCAGCACTCCATCCGGGTTTCCCTTTTACGAGCAGTACTTC. Protein: CASTPSGFPFYEQYF.

V gene TRBV6-2 or TRBV6-3 combines with J gene TRBJ2-1; 7 bases align to TRBD2. This CDR3 spans 17 amino acids. J lost 1 base, V lost 6 bases, and 12 bases had no gene match. Per germline, CDR1 MNHEY and CDR2 SVGEGT. CDR3 sequence (DNA): TGTGCCAGCAGCTACACTGTTGGCGGGAGTTCCTACAATGAGCAGTTCTTC. This codes for CASSYTVGGSSYNEQFF.